A selection of T cell receptor beta chains follows, all from one sample in a study of T cell repertoires in cytomegalovirus infection. TCRdb re-derived calls from the reads in MiXCR, one entry per CDR3 protein. Among roughly 730,000 distinct CDR3 sequences listed, approximately 33% were seen once. The antigens for these receptors are not known. Sequenced here: cultured PBMCs, sampled from culture after CMV antigen stimulation. The source is a human donor in good health (CMV status not recorded). Some clones in this sample may be carry-over from other donors' samples. CDR3s include the opening cysteine and the closing phenylalanine or tryptophan. The D gene is left open where the match is weak. Size is omitted from some rows. Given values are once, few, many or a class for expanded clones.

d_gene: TRBD2
abundance: .
j_gene: TRBJ2-3
len: 18
v_gene: TRBV27
CDR3nt: TGTGCCAGCAGTTTAACCCTCGGGTACGGGGGGGCATCAGATACGCAGTATTTT
CDR3aa: CASSLTLGYGGASDTQYF

d_gene: TRBD2
abundance: .
j_gene: TRBJ2-3
len: 15
v_gene: TRBV12-3/TRBV12-4
CDR3nt: TGTGCCAGCTCAGCCCTAGCGGGGATCACAGATACGCAGTATTTT
CDR3aa: CASSALAGITDTQYF

d_gene: .
abundance: .
j_gene: TRBJ2-7
len: 13
v_gene: TRBV20-1
CDR3nt: TGCAGTGCTAGCGTTGACATATCCTACGAGCAGTACTTC
CDR3aa: CSASVDISYEQYF

d_gene: TRBD2
abundance: few
j_gene: TRBJ2-1
len: 16
v_gene: TRBV7-2
CDR3nt: TGTGCCAGCAGCGCTCAAGCGGGAGGGTCTGTCGATGAGCAGTTCTTC
CDR3aa: CASSAQAGGSVDEQFF

d_gene: .
abundance: many
j_gene: TRBJ1-1
len: 14
v_gene: TRBV7-2
CDR3nt: TGTGCCAGCAGCTTCGTACGGATGAACACTGAAGCTTTCTTT
CDR3aa: CASSFVRMNTEAFF

d_gene: TRBD1
abundance: .
j_gene: TRBJ1-2
len: 14
v_gene: TRBV20-1
CDR3nt: TGCAGTGCTAGGGAGACAGGGGGCGACTATGGCTACACCTTC
CDR3aa: CSARETGGDYGYTF

d_gene: .
abundance: .
j_gene: TRBJ1-1
len: 13
v_gene: TRBV28
CDR3nt: TGTGCCAGCACAGCCCTAGGGGACACTGAAGCTTTCTTT
CDR3aa: CASTALGDTEAFF

d_gene: TRBD2
abundance: .
j_gene: TRBJ2-5
len: 14
v_gene: TRBV7-2
CDR3nt: TGTGCCAGCAGTGCAAATAGCGGGGGAGAGACCCAGTACTTC
CDR3aa: CASSANSGGETQYF

d_gene: .
abundance: .
j_gene: TRBJ2-5
len: 13
v_gene: TRBV12-3/TRBV12-4
CDR3nt: TGTGCCAGCGGCCAGCCTGCTTCGGAGACCCAGTACTTC
CDR3aa: CASGQPASETQYF

d_gene: .
abundance: .
j_gene: TRBJ2-3
len: 14
v_gene: TRBV20-1
CDR3nt: TGCAGTGCTAGAAGTCGGCAGGGCTCAGATACGCAGTATTTT
CDR3aa: CSARSRQGSDTQYF

d_gene: .
abundance: .
j_gene: TRBJ2-5
len: 15
v_gene: TRBV6-2/TRBV6-3
CDR3nt: TGTGCCAGCGGAAGACGAGGGCCCTCCAAAGAGACCCAGTACTTC
CDR3aa: CASGRRGPSKETQYF

d_gene: .
abundance: .
j_gene: TRBJ2-7
len: 12
v_gene: TRBV10-3
CDR3nt: TGTGCCATCAGTGAGTCGTCGAACGAGCAGTACTTC
CDR3aa: CAISESSNEQYF

d_gene: .
abundance: few
j_gene: TRBJ2-3
len: 15
v_gene: TRBV19
CDR3nt: TGTGCCAGTAGTATCGACAGAGGTATTGGAGATACGCAGTATTTT
CDR3aa: CASSIDRGIGDTQYF

d_gene: .
abundance: many
j_gene: TRBJ2-1
len: 13
v_gene: TRBV7-2
CDR3nt: TGTGCCAGCAGCTTGGGACCCCTCAATGAGCAGTTCTTC
CDR3aa: CASSLGPLNEQFF

d_gene: .
abundance: .
j_gene: TRBJ1-5
len: 13
v_gene: TRBV7-8
CDR3nt: TGTGCCAGCAGCCCAGCCAGGGATCAGCCCCAGCATTTT
CDR3aa: CASSPARDQPQHF

d_gene: .
abundance: .
j_gene: TRBJ1-1
len: 13
v_gene: TRBV4-2
CDR3nt: TGTGCCAGCAGCCCCCGGATTAACACTGAAGCTTTCTTT
CDR3aa: CASSPRINTEAFF

d_gene: .
abundance: .
j_gene: TRBJ1-6
len: 16
v_gene: TRBV7-8
CDR3nt: TGTGCCAGCAGCTTAGAAAGGGTCACCTATAATTCACCCCTCCACTTT
CDR3aa: CASSLERVTYNSPLHF

d_gene: TRBD1
abundance: few
j_gene: TRBJ2-3
len: 17
v_gene: TRBV24-1
CDR3nt: TGTGCCACCAGTGAGAGGTCCCCGGGACAGGGCACAGATACGCAGTATTTT
CDR3aa: CATSERSPGQGTDTQYF

d_gene: .
abundance: once
j_gene: TRBJ2-1
len: 11
v_gene: TRBV20-1
CDR3nt: TGCAGTGCTAGCGGGCACAATGAGCAGTTCTTC
CDR3aa: CSASGHNEQFF

d_gene: .
abundance: .
j_gene: TRBJ1-2
len: 16
v_gene: TRBV2
CDR3nt: TGTGCCAGCAGTGAAGCAGCCGGGGCCCCCAGGGACGGCTACACCTTC
CDR3aa: CASSEAAGAPRDGYTF

d_gene: .
abundance: few
j_gene: TRBJ2-5
len: 14
v_gene: TRBV4-1
CDR3nt: TGCGCCAGCAGCCAAGTCGGCGGAATCGAGACCCAGTACTTC
CDR3aa: CASSQVGGIETQYF

d_gene: TRBD2
abundance: .
j_gene: TRBJ2-7
len: 16
v_gene: TRBV7-2
CDR3nt: TGTGCCAGCAGCTTAGGGGGGGCTAGCGGGGCCTACGAGCAGTACTTC
CDR3aa: CASSLGGASGAYEQYF

d_gene: .
abundance: few
j_gene: TRBJ1-1
len: 14
v_gene: TRBV6-5
CDR3nt: TGTGCCAGCAGATCCCCCCGGTGGGACACTGAAGCTTTCTTT
CDR3aa: CASRSPRWDTEAFF

d_gene: TRBD2
abundance: .
j_gene: TRBJ2-1
len: 15
v_gene: TRBV25-1
CDR3nt: TGTGCCAGCAGTGACATAGGACTAGTTGGAAATGAGCAGTTCTTC
CDR3aa: CASSDIGLVGNEQFF

d_gene: .
abundance: .
j_gene: TRBJ1-1
len: 13
v_gene: TRBV5-1
CDR3nt: TGCGCCAGCAGTTCCGACAGTTACACTGAAGCTTTCTTT
CDR3aa: CASSSDSYTEAFF

d_gene: TRBD1
abundance: .
j_gene: TRBJ2-7
len: 15
v_gene: TRBV7-2
CDR3nt: TGTGCCAGCAGCATACGGACAGGTACAGACTACGAGCAGTACTTC
CDR3aa: CASSIRTGTDYEQYF

d_gene: TRBD1
abundance: few
j_gene: TRBJ1-4
len: 15
v_gene: TRBV28
CDR3nt: TGTGCCAGCAGTTGGGGGACAGGGGGAGGCGAAAAACTGTTTTTT
CDR3aa: CASSWGTGGGEKLFF

d_gene: .
abundance: .
j_gene: TRBJ1-1
len: 13
v_gene: TRBV10-3
CDR3nt: TGTGCCACGCGGACAGATCCGAACACTGAAGCTTTCTTT
CDR3aa: CATRTDPNTEAFF

d_gene: .
abundance: few
j_gene: TRBJ1-3
len: 15
v_gene: TRBV7-6
CDR3nt: TGTGCCAGCAGCCCCCAAGGTGGGGCTGGAAACACCATATATTTT
CDR3aa: CASSPQGGAGNTIYF

d_gene: .
abundance: .
j_gene: TRBJ2-5
len: 13
v_gene: TRBV10-3
CDR3nt: TGTGCCATCAGAGGGACCGAACAAGAGACCCAGTACTTC
CDR3aa: CAIRGTEQETQYF

d_gene: .
abundance: few
j_gene: TRBJ1-1
len: 11
v_gene: TRBV20-1
CDR3nt: TGCAGTGCTTTCGGGGACACTGAAGCTTTCTTT
CDR3aa: CSAFGDTEAFF